This record looks at one T cell receptor beta chain sequence and its context. Assay used: immunoSEQ multiplex PCR; TCRdb lists only in-frame clones, some missing. The sample shows about 160,000 clones, around 80% of them seen only once. This entry is derived from a study of blood T cell repertoires in COVID-19. Study-level background: Material from acute and convalescent COVID-19 was sourced from the United States, Italy and Spain.

V gave up 1 base and J gave up 4 bases, with 14 bases separating them. Germline CDR1 and CDR2: SGDLS and YYNGEE. The CDR3 has 15 amino acids. The gene calls are TRBV9 and TRBJ1-2; perhaps TRBD1 as D (5 bases). What was sequenced was peripheral blood. This TCR was sampled from a woman of 80 years or more with acute or convalescent COVID-19. The CDR3 protein is CASSVQGTEAYGYTF. CDR3 DNA sequence: TGTGCCAGCAGCGTACAGGGCACAGAGGCCTATGGCTACACCTTC.